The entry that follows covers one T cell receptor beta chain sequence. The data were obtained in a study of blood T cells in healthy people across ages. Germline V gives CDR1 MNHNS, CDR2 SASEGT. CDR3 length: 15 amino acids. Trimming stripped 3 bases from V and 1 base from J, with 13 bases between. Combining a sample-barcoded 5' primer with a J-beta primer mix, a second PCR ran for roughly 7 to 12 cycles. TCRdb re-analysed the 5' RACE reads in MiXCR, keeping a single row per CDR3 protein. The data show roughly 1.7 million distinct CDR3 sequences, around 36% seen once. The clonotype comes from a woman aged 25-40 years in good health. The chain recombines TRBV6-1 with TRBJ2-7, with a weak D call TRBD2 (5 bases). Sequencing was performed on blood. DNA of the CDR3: TGTGCCAGCAGTGAGGAGGCATTCCTTTCCTACGAGCAGTACTTC. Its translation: CASSEEAFLSYEQYF.